The 15 T cell receptor beta chains given below trace back to one sample, sequenced in a study of long-term antiretroviral therapy in people with HIV. The immunoSEQ assay was v3.0, run at survey level. Assay: immunoSEQ multiplex PCR; the TCRdb copy retains only in-frame clones and omits some. There are fewer than 25,000 clones in the sample; around 84% occur only once, and roughly 7% lies in the top ten. Specimen: unsorted PBMCs, collected 1.8 years before starting antiretroviral therapy. Source of these receptors: a woman aged 25 to 39 with HIV.

The chain recombines TRBV5-4 with TRBJ2-7; tentative D call: TRBD1 (5 bases). CDR3 length: 14 residues. The germline gives CDR1 SGHNT, CDR2 YYREEE (reference sequence). Trimming left V 4 bases short and J 0 bases short, with 11 bases between. CDR3 loop: CASSQGKSSYEQYF. The CDR3 region has the DNA TGTGCCAGCAGCCAGGGTAAGAGCTCCTACGAGCAGTACTTC. Together with reference TRBV5-4 and TRBJ2-7, the CDR3 gives the full variable domain: ETGVTQSPTHLIKTRGQQVTLRCSSQSGHNTVSWYQQALGQGPQFIFQYYREEENGRGNFPPRFSGLQFPNYSSELNVNALELDDSALYLCASSQGKSSYEQYFGPGTRLTVT.

The gene calls are TRBV7-6 and TRBJ2-1; 8 nucleotides match TRBD1. The CDR3 extends over 15 amino acids. V shed 5 bases, J shed 4 bases, and the junction held 7 bases outside the gene matches. Per germline, CDR1 SGHVS and CDR2 FNYEAQ. CDR3 nucleotides: TGTGCCAGCAGCGTACAGGGGGTAAGGTACAATGAGCAGTTCTTC. Translating gives CASSVQGVRYNEQFF.

This rearrangement joins TRBV4-1 to TRBJ2-3; D unresolved. The CDR3 length is 16 residues. Germline assignment: CDR1 MGHRA and CDR2 YSYEKL. Trimming pared 4 bases from V and 0 bases from J, leaving 14 bases between. The CDR3 here is CASSPQTGPSTDTQYF. The DNA of the CDR3 is TGCGCCAGCAGCCCCCAAACCGGTCCCAGCACAGATACGCAGTATTTT.

This clone was counted a few times. The chain couples TRBV21-1 to TRBJ1-2; the table's TRBD1 call for D was not verified on the DNA. TRBV21-1 is an annotated pseudogene. This CDR3 comprises 17 residues. In nucleotides, the CDR3 is TGTGCCAGCAGCAACCGCCGGACAGAACTCTCCCTTTATGGTGGTACCTTC. Its translation: CASSNRRTELSLYGGTF.

J is TRBJ1-6 and V is TRBV21-1; the D call of TRBD1 is as the table states it, not checked on the DNA. TRBV21-1 is designated a pseudogene. This CDR3 is built from 18 residues. The CDR3 region has the DNA TGTGCCAGCAGCCAAAGGACAGTTTCCGACCTCTATAATTCACCCCTCCACTTT. Translating it yields CASSQRTVSDLYNSPLHF.

This chain links TRBV30 with TRBJ2-2; possibly TRBD1 for D (5 bases). The V end lost 5 bases, the J end lost 1 base, and 14 bases lay between the germline ends. Germline CDR1 reads GTSNPN; CDR2 reads SVGIG (reference sequence). CDR3 length: 15 residues. The CDR3 DNA is TGTGCCTGGGGAATAGGGGTACAGAACACCGGGGAGCTGTTTTTT. Translating it yields CAWGIGVQNTGELFF.

V usage is TRBV19 and J usage is TRBJ2-7; a weak D match, TRBD1 (6 bases). The germline CDR1 and CDR2 sequences are LNHDA and SQIVND (reference sequence). CDR3 length: 15 residues. Trimming removed 4 bases from V and 1 base from J, with 14 bases in between. The chain's CDR3 is CASSKFRRGSYEQYF. CDR3 DNA sequence: TGTGCCAGTAGTAAGTTCCGAAGGGGGTCCTACGAGCAGTACTTC.

This clone turned up a few times. This CDR3 is CASTGGRYEQYV. CDR3 DNA sequence: TGTGCCAGCACAGGGGGTAGGTACGAGCAGTACGTC. The chain recombines TRBV2 with TRBJ2-7; 7 nucleotides match TRBD1. The J segment lost 4 bases and the V segment lost 7 bases, leaving 4 bases of the junction unmatched. This CDR3 is built from 12 residues. Looked up from germline, CDR1 is SNHLY and CDR2 is FYNNEI.

The V call is TRBV10-3, the J call TRBJ1-6, with D unclear. V was trimmed by 0 bases and J by 7 bases, leaving 7 bases between them. In germline, CDR1 is ENHRY, CDR2 SYGVKD. There are 14 residues in the CDR3. CDR3 residues: CAISESNENSPLHF. Here the CDR3 DNA reads TGTGCCATCAGTGAGTCCAACGAGAATTCACCCCTCCACTTT.

The chain employs TRBV29-1 and TRBJ1-2; D unclear. The CDR3 runs to 12 residues. V was pared by 4 bases and J by 4 bases, with 10 bases between. The germline V gene has CDR1 SQVTM and CDR2 ANQGSEA. The CDR3 protein is CSVVGLVYGYTF. The CDR3 DNA reads TGCAGCGTTGTGGGATTGGTCTATGGCTACACCTTC.

This clone was seen only once. This chain uses TRBV4-1 with TRBJ2-1; TRBD2 matches at 10 bases. V shed 0 bases and J 6 bases; nucleotides not matched to a gene: 14. This CDR3 contains 19 residues. The germline V gene encodes CDR1 MGHRA and CDR2 YSYEKL. Written as DNA, the CDR3 is TGCGCCAGCAGCCAAGATCGGAGGTGGAGCGGGGGGGCAGGCAATGAGCAGTTCTTC. It yields the protein CASSQDRRWSGGAGNEQFF.

The chain has TRBV6-6 and TRBJ1-2; the D gene is possibly TRBD1 (5 bases). Germline V gene data show CDR1 as MNHNY and CDR2 as SVGAGI (reference sequence). This CDR3 has 13 residues. Trimming took off 5 bases at V and 6 bases at J, with 13 bases between the two ends. CDR3 residues: CASSLQALDGYTF. The CDR3 DNA reads as TGTGCCAGCAGTCTACAGGCGTTGGATGGCTACACCTTC.

This clone is a singleton in its sample. This chain uses TRBV9 with TRBJ2-1; TRBD2 matches at 10 bases. Germline trimming cut 4 bases from V and 3 bases from J; bases unmatched to any gene: 10. This CDR3 is 17 amino acids long. CDR1 SGDLS and CDR2 YYNGEE come from the germline V gene. The CDR3, as DNA: TGTGCCAGCAGCTTACGGCCTAGCGGGGGCCTCTACAATGAGCAGTTCTTC. It codes for CASSLRPSGGLYNEQFF. The full variable domain, its missing parts supplied by reference TRBV9 and TRBJ2-1, is DSGVTQTPKHLITATGQRVTLRCSPRSGDLSVYWYQQSLDQGLQFLIQYYNGEERAKGNILERFSAQQFPDLHSELNLSSLELGDSALYFCASSLRPSGGLYNEQFFGPGTRLTVL.

The chain is built from TRBV5-1 and TRBJ1-5; D is uncertain. Germline CDR1 reads SGHRS; CDR2 reads YFSETQ. The V gene lost 4 bases and the J gene lost 3 bases, with 14 bases spanning the gap. CDR3 length: 15 amino acids. CDR3 amino acids: CASSLRPSPNQPQHF. CDR3 coding DNA: TGCGCCAGCAGCCTCCGACCCTCCCCCAATCAGCCCCAGCATTTT. Drawing the rest from reference TRBV5-1 and TRBJ1-5, the complete variable domain is KAGVTQTPRYLIKTRGQQVTLSCSPISGHRSVSWYQQTPGQGLQFLFEYFSETQRNKGNFPGRFSGRQFSNSRSEMNVSTLELGDSALYLCASSLRPSPNQPQHFGDGTRLSIL.

This sequence joins TRBV7-9 and TRBJ1-2; D may be TRBD1 (6 bases). The V gene lost 3 bases and the J gene lost 1 base, with 6 bases spanning the gap. Germline V gene sequence: CDR1 SEHNR, CDR2 FQNEAQ (reference sequence). This CDR3 is 13 amino acids long. The CDR3 coding sequence is TGTGCCAGCAGCTTGGACAGTAACTATGGCTACACCTTC. This gives the protein CASSLDSNYGYTF.